Listed here are 3 T cell receptor beta chains from one sample, sequenced in a study of blood T cell repertoires in COVID-19. Data came from immunoSEQ multiplex PCR; TCRdb stores just in-frame clones and leaves some out. The sample includes about 170,000 clones, 70% to 90% of them seen just once. Sequencing was done on a sample of peripheral blood. The receptor source for this set is a man in his forties or fifties who had recovered from COVID-19.

This clone was counted only a few times. The rearrangement joins TRBV5-4 to TRBJ2-1; 8 positions match TRBD2. J lost 10 bases, V lost 2 bases, and 11 bases had no gene match. The length of the CDR3 is 15 residues. Germline CDR1 is SGHNT and CDR2 is YYREEE (reference sequence). The CDR3 DNA sequence: TGTGCCAGCAGCTTCAGCGGGAGTACGTCAGGAGAGCAGTTCTTC. Its protein product is CASSFSGSTSGEQFF.

The rearrangement links TRBV6-2 or TRBV6-3 to TRBJ2-7; 8 bases match TRBD2. Losses at the gene ends were 0 bases for V and 5 bases for J; bases not matched to a gene: 3. The CDR3 sequence is 14 residues long. Germline V gene sequence: CDR1 MNHEY, CDR2 SVGEGT. The CDR3 loop reads CASSYSSGSHEQYF. CDR3 bases: TGTGCCAGCAGTTACTCGAGCGGGAGCCACGAGCAGTACTTC.

The gene calls are TRBV9 and TRBJ2-7; 11 bases align to TRBD1. Germline CDR1 SGDLS, CDR2 YYNGEE. The V segment lost 4 bases and the J segment 4 bases; nucleotides outside the gene matches: 10. The CDR3 runs to 16 residues. The CDR3 reads CASSPTGQGVEYEQYF. In DNA, the CDR3 is TGTGCCAGCAGCCCAACGGGACAGGGGGTAGAGTACGAGCAGTACTTC.